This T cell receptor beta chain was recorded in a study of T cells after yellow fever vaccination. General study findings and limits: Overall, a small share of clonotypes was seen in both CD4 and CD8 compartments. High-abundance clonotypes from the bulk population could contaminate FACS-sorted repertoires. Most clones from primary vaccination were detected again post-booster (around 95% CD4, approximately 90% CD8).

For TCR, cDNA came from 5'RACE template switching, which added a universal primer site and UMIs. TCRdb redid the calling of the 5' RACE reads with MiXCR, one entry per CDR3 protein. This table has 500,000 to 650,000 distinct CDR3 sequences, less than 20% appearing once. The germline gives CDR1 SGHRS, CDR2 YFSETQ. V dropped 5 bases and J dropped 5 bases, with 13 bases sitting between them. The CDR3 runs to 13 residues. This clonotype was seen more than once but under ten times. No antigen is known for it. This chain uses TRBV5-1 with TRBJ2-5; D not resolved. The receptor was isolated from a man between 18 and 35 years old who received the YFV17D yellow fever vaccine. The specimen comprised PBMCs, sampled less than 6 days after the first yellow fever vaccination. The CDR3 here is CASSGGAGETQYF. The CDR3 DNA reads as TGCGCCAGCAGTGGTGGAGCCGGGGAGACCCAGTACTTC.